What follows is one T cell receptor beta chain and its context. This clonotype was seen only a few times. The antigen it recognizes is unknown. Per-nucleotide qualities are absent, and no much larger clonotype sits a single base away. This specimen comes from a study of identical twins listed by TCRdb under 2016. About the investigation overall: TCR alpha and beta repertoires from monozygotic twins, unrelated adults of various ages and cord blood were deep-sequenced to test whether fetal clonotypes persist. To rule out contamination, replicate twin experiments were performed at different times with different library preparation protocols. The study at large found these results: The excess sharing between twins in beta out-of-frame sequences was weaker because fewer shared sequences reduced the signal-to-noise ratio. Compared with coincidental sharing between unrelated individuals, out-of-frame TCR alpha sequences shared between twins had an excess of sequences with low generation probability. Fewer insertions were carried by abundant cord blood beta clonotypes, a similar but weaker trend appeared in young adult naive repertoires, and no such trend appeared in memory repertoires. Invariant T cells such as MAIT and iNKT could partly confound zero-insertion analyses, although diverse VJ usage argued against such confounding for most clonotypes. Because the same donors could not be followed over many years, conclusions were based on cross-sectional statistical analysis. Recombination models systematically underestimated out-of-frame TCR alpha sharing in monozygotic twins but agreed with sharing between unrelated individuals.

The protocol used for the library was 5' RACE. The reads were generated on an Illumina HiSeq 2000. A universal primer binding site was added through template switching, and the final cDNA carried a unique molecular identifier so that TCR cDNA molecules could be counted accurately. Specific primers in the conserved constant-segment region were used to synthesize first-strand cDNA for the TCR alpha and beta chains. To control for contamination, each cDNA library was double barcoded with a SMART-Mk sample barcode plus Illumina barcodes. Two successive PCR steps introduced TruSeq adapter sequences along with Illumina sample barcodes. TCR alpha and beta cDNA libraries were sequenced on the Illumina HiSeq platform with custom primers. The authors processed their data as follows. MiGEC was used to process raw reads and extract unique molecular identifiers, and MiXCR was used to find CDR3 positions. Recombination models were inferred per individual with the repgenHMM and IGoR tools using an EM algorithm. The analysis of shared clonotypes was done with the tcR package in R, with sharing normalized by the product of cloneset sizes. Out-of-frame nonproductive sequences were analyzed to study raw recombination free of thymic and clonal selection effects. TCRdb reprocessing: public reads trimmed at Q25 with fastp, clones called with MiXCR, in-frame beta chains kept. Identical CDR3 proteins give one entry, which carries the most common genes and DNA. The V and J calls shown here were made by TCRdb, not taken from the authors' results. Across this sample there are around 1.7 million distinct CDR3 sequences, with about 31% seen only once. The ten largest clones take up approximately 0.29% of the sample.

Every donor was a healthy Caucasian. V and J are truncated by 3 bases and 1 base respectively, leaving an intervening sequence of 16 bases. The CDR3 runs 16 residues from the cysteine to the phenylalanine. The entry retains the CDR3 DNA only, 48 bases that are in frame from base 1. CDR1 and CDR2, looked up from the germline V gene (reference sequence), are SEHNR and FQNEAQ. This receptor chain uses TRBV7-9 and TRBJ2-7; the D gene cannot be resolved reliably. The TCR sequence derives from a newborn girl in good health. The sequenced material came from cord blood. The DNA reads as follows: TGTGCCAGCAGCTTCTCTGGTCCCGTTCCTTCCTACGAGCAGTACTTC. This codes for CASSFSGPVPSYEQYF.